What follows are 18 T cell receptor beta chains derived from one specimen sequenced in a study of human T cells and chemical hapten exposure. Via MiXCR, TCRdb re-called the RACE reads, giving one row per CDR3 protein. The sample contains about 30,000 distinct CDR3 sequences, roughly 5.5% of which appear only once. Indicated time point: healthy volunteer bleed at 6 weeks. From whole blood left unfractionated, total RNA was extracted. Sequenced: whole blood. These TCRs come from a human donor in good health. Some clones in this sample may be carry-over from other donors' samples.

This clonotype was observed at least ten times. This chain joins TRBV20-1 and TRBJ1-1; D gene unclear. Trimming took 1 base from V and 4 from J, leaving 13 bases between them. Germline loops: CDR1 DFQATT, CDR2 SNEGSKA (reference sequence). CDR3 length equals 14 residues. The CDR3 here is CSARVVRRRTEAFF. The CDR3 DNA reads as TGCAGTGCTAGAGTCGTCCGGAGGCGCACTGAAGCTTTCTTT.

In this sample, this clonotype turned up many times. The chain carries TRBV20-1 and TRBJ2-1; D is uncertain. The CDR3 is made up of 15 amino acids. V was cut by 7 bases and J by 0 bases, with 16 bases left in between. Germline-derived CDR1 and CDR2 are DFQATT and SNEGSKA (reference sequence). CDR3 in amino acids: CSVGSRSSSYNEQFF. Here the CDR3 DNA reads TGCAGTGTTGGATCGCGCAGCAGCTCCTACAATGAGCAGTTCTTC.

V and J are TRBV7-9 and TRBJ2-7; TRBD2 matches at 7 bases. The CDR3 has 16 residues. Unmatched junction bases numbered 11, after V lost 5 bases and J lost 1 base. Germline loops: CDR1 SEHNR, CDR2 FQNEAQ (reference sequence). The DNA of the CDR3 is TGTGCCAGCAGCCCTCCGGGGGGAGGAACTTCCTACGAGCAGTACTTC. As protein: CASSPPGGGTSYEQYF.

This clonotype has ten or more counts. The chain links TRBV18 to TRBJ2-3; D is unresolved. This CDR3 spans 13 amino acids. V was cut by 8 bases and J by 1 base, with 10 bases left in between. Germline CDR1 KGHSH, CDR2 LQKENI. In DNA form, the CDR3 reads TGTGCCAGCGCCCCTGCCGGCACAGATACGCAGTATTTT. Residues: CASAPAGTDTQYF.

The rearrangement joins TRBV6-4 to TRBJ1-2; TRBD1 aligns across 7 bases. This CDR3 has 15 amino acids. Germline V lookup: CDR1 MRHNA, CDR2 SNTAGT. V lost 2 bases to trimming and J lost 4 bases; unmatched junction nucleotides: 7. The CDR3 nucleotides read TGTGCCAGCAGTGACGAACCCGGGACAGTCTATGGCTACACCTTC. It specifies CASSDEPGTVYGYTF.

This clonotype was counted at least ten times. This chain joins TRBV20-1 and TRBJ2-7; D might be TRBD1 (5 bases). V was clipped by 2 bases and J by 6 bases, with 17 bases between them. The CDR3 loop spans 14 amino acids. The germline V gene has CDR1 DFQATT and CDR2 SNEGSKA (reference sequence). This CDR3 reads CSARPPQRRGEQYF. CDR3 nucleotides: TGCAGTGCTAGACCTCCCCAGCGAAGGGGCGAGCAGTACTTC.

This clonotype was found many times. The chain employs TRBV18 and TRBJ2-3; 11 nucleotides match TRBD2. The CDR3 length is 17 residues. Trimming at V came to 3 bases and at J to 4 bases, leaving 9 bases not matched to a gene. Germline V CDR1 and CDR2: KGHSH, LQKENI. The CDR3 sequence: CASSPLRTSGLSDTQYF. CDR3 sequence (DNA): TGTGCCAGCTCACCTCTCCGGACTAGCGGGTTATCAGATACGCAGTATTTT.

This clonotype was seen at least ten times. As DNA, the CDR3 is TGCAGCGTTGTTCTAGCGGGAGCCGACAATGAGCAGTTCTTC. Its translation: CSVVLAGADNEQFF. The chain recombines TRBV29-1 with TRBJ2-1; 10 nucleotides match TRBD2. The CDR3 spans 14 residues. Germline CDR1 SQVTM, CDR2 ANQGSEA. Trimming at V came to 4 bases and at J to 5 bases, leaving 5 bases not matched to a gene.

In this sample, this clonotype turned up a few times. This chain connects TRBV6-2 or TRBV6-3 to TRBJ1-5; TRBD1 aligns across 8 bases. V shed 6 bases, J shed 6 bases, and the junction held 7 bases outside the gene matches. The CDR3 is made up of 14 amino acids. Germline values: CDR1 MNHEY, CDR2 SVGEGT. The CDR3 sequence: CASRQTGVGQPQHF. In DNA form, the CDR3 reads TGTGCCAGCAGGCAGACAGGGGTGGGTCAGCCCCAGCATTTT.

About this clonotype itself: This may stem from a read error, because a much larger clone lies one nucleotide away. V and J are TRBV12-3 or TRBV12-4 and TRBJ1-4; D remains ambiguous. CDR3 length: 12 residues. CDR3 sequence (DNA): TGTGCCAGCAGTTTAAACGGGGAAAAACCGTTTTTT. Its protein is CASSLNGEKPFF.

Regarding this clonotype: The junction departs from germline at one end; a sequencing error may be responsible. The chain employs TRBV27 and TRBJ1-2; no definite D call. This CDR3 region has 15 residues. Germline V gene sequence: CDR1 MNHEY, CDR2 SMNVEV (reference sequence). The CDR3, as DNA: TGTGCCAGCAGTTTATTCGAGGGTTCGAACTATGGCTTCACCTTC. It is translated as CASSLFEGSNYGFTF.

This clonotype has more than one count but fewer than ten. The chain couples TRBV29-1 to TRBJ1-3, with D possibly being TRBD1 (5 bases). From germline, CDR1 is SQVTM and CDR2 ANQGSEA. Trimming cost V 4 bases and J 3 bases, with 10 bases left between them. This CDR3 comprises 13 residues. In DNA, the CDR3 is TGCAGCGTTGCGGTAGGGGTTGGAAACACCATATATTTT. Its protein is CSVAVGVGNTIYF.

Many counts were recorded for this clonotype. V is TRBV6-5 and J is TRBJ1-1; D possibly corresponds to TRBD1 (5 bases). In germline, CDR1 is MNHEY, CDR2 SVGAGI. The CDR3 has 14 amino acids. The germline V and J ends were trimmed by 4 bases and 4 bases, with 13 bases remaining between them. The CDR3 DNA is TGTGCCAGCAGTTTGGGCCCAGGGACCACTGAAGCTTTCTTT. It is translated as CASSLGPGTTEAFF.

This clonotype came up many times. The rearrangement joins TRBV20-1 to TRBJ2-5; D is possibly TRBD1 (6 bases). This CDR3 is built from 15 residues. The ends were cut back, 3 bases at V and 4 bases at J, with 18 bases in the middle. Germline CDR1 DFQATT, CDR2 SNEGSKA (reference sequence). The DNA of the CDR3 is TGCAGTGCTAGGAACCCTGGGCGAGGGGGAGAGACCCAGTACTTC. Protein sequence: CSARNPGRGGETQYF.

J is TRBJ2-7 and V is TRBV5-4; a weak D match, TRBD1 (5 bases). V gave up 4 bases and J gave up 2 bases, with 13 bases separating them. The CDR3 loop spans 14 amino acids. The V gene's germline CDR1 is SGHNT and CDR2 YYREEE (reference sequence). CDR3 loop: CASSPDLGAYEQYF. CDR3 DNA: TGTGCCAGCAGCCCCGACTTAGGGGCCTACGAGCAGTACTTC.

The table lists this clonotype with many counts. The J gene is TRBJ2-1, the V gene TRBV28, with 14 bases fitting TRBD2. The germline V gene encodes CDR1 MDHEN and CDR2 SYDVKM. The CDR3 contains 15 residues. The V and J ends lost 5 bases and 10 bases, in that order; junction bases with no gene match: 7. The CDR3 here is CASSKTSGREGEQFF. The CDR3 DNA reads TGTGCCAGCAGTAAGACTAGCGGGAGGGAAGGGGAGCAGTTCTTC.

This clonotype was counted a few times. This chain connects TRBV4-3 to TRBJ1-6; 9 nucleotides match TRBD1. CDR1 is LGHNA and CDR2 is YSLEER in the germline V gene. The J segment lost 8 bases and the V segment lost 0 bases, leaving 2 bases of the junction unmatched. This CDR3 spans 15 amino acids. The CDR3: CASSQERTGDSPLHF. CDR3 coding DNA: TGCGCCAGCAGCCAAGAAAGGACAGGGGATTCACCCCTCCACTTT.

This chain connects TRBV7-9 to TRBJ1-5; D not certain. Trimming took 5 bases from V and 1 from J, leaving 12 bases between them. The CDR3 contains 15 residues. Germline CDR1 SEHNR, CDR2 FQNEAQ (reference sequence). The chain's CDR3 is CASSAVGGSNQPQHF. The DNA for the CDR3 is TGTGCCAGCAGCGCCGTTGGAGGGAGCAATCAGCCCCAGCATTTT.